This T cell receptor beta chain was identified during a study of T cell repertoires in cytomegalovirus infection. Study at large: CMV epitopes in the study were HLA-C-restricted (recently identified) and HLA-B-restricted (well studied). CMV infection and matching HLA type were both indicated by public TCR beta signatures. Whole-study results and caveats: Cumulative frequency (of public TCR beta family members) identified carriers of CMV plus the relevant HLA. HLA-C-restricted CMV-specific TCR beta clonotypes prevailed in the ex vivo response.

With respect to this clonotype: Its target is unknown.

Using its own MiXCR run on the reads, TCRdb lists one record per CDR3 protein. The sample shows nearly 700,000 distinct CDR3 sequences, about 33% of them seen only once. V was clipped by 2 bases and J by 2 bases, with 11 bases between them. CDR1 is SGDLS and CDR2 is YYNGEE in the germline V gene. This CDR3 is 15 amino acids long. The chain links TRBV9 to TRBJ2-1; D tentatively fits TRBD1 or TRBD2 (5 bases each). This sequence was found in a human donor in good health (CMV status not recorded). Some clones in this sample may be carry-over from other donors' samples. Material: cultured PBMCs, obtained from culture after CMV antigen stimulation. DNA of the CDR3: TGTGCCAGCAGCGTGGGGACCCACACCTACAATGAGCAGTTCTTC. Encoded protein: CASSVGTHTYNEQFF.